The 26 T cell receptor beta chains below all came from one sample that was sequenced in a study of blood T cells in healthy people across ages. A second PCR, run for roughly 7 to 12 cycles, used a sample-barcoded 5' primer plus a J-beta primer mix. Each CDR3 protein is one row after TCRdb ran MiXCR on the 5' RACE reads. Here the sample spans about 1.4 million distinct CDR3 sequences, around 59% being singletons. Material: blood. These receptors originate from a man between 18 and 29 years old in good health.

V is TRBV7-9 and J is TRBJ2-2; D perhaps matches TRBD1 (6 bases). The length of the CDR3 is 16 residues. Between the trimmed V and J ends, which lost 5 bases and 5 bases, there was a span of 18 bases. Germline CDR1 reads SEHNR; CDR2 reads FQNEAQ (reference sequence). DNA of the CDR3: TGTGCCAGCAGCGGGGCTCCAGGGGCGCGGACCGGGGAGCTGTTTTTT. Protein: CASSGAPGARTGELFF.

The CDR3 DNA reads as TGCAGCGTTGAGGTGGGTGAGGGGGCTTTCTTT. Translated, it gives CSVEVGEGAFF. The chain carries TRBV29-1 and TRBJ1-1, with D possibly TRBD1 on 5 matching bases. Trimming pared 3 bases from V and 11 bases from J, leaving 13 bases between. This CDR3 contains 11 residues. Germline CDR1 SQVTM, CDR2 ANQGSEA. The entire variable domain, with the rest obtained from reference TRBV29-1 and TRBJ1-1, is as follows: SAVISQKPSRDICQRGTSLTIQCQVDSQVTMMFWYRQQPGQSLTLIATANQGSEATYESGFVIDKFPISRPNLTFSTLTVSNMSPEDSSIYLCSVEVGEGAFFGQGTRLTVV.

DNA of the CDR3: TGCGCCAGCAGTCCCTTGACTAAACCGGACGAGCAGTACTTC. It codes for CASSPLTKPDEQYF. The V call is TRBV5-1, the J call TRBJ2-5; possible D gene TRBD2, 5 bases. The J call is uncertain, as TRBJ2-7 better fits the DNA end. The CDR3 loop spans 14 amino acids. Germline V CDR1 and CDR2: SGHRS, YFSETQ.

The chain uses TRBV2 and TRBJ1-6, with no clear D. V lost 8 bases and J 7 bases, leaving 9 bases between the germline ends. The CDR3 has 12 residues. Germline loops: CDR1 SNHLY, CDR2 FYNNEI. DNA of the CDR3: TGTGCCAGCTGCATTCCAAATTCACCCCTCCACTTT. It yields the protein CASCIPNSPLHF.

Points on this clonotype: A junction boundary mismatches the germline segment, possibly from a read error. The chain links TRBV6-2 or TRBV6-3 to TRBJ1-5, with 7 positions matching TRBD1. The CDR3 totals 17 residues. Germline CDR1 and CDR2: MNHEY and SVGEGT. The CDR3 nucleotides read TGTGCCAGCAGTTACCACCCCGTGGGGACAGCTTATCAACCCCAGCATTTT. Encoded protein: CASSYHPVGTAYQPQHF.

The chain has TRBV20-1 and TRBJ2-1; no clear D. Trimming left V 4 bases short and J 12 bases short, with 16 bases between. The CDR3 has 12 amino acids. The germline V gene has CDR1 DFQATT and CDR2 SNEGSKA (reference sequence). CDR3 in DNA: TGCAGTGCTACGCGACAAATTACGGGGCAGTTCTTC. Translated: CSATRQITGQFF.

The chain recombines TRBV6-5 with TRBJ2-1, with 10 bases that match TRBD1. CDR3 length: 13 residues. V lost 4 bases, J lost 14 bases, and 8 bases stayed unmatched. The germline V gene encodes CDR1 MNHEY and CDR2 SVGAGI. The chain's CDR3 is CASSSSFGTGEFF. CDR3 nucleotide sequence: TGTGCCAGCAGTTCCTCCTTTGGGACAGGGGAGTTCTTC.

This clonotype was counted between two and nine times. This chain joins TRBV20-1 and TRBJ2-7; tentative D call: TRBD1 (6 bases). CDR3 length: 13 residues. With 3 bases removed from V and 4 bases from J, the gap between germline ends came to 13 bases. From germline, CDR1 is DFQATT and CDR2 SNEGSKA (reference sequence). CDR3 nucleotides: TGCAGTGCTAGGACAGGCGACCAATACGAGCAGTACTTC. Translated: CSARTGDQYEQYF.

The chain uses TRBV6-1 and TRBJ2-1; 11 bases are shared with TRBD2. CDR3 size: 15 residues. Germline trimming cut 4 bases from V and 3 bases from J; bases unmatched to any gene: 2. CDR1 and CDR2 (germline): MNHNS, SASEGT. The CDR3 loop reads CASSGLAGYYNEQFF. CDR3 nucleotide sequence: TGTGCCAGCAGTGGACTAGCGGGGTACTACAATGAGCAGTTCTTC.

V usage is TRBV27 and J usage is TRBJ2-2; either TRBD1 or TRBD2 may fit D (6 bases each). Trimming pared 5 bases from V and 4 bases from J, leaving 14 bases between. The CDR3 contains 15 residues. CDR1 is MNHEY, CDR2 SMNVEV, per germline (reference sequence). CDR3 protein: CASSSPGAPTGELFF. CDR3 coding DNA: TGTGCCAGCAGTAGCCCGGGGGCGCCCACCGGGGAGCTGTTTTTT.

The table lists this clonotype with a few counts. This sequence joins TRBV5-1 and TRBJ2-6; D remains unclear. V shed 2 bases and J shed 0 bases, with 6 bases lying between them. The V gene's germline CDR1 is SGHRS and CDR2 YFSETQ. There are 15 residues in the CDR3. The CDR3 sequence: CASSFDPSGANVLTF. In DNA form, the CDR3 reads TGCGCCAGCAGCTTCGACCCCTCTGGGGCCAACGTCCTGACTTTC.

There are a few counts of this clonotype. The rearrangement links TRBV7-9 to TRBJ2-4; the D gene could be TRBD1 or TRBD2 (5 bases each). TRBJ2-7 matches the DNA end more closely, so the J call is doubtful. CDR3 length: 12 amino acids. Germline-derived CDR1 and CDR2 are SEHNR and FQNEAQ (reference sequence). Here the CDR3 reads CASSFQGPEQYF. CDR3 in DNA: TGTGCCAGCAGCTTTCAGGGACCCGAGCAGTACTTC.

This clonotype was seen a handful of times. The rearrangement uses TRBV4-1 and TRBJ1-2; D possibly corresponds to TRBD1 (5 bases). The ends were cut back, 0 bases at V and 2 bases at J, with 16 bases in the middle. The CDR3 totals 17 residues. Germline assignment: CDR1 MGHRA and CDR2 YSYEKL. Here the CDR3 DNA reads TGCGCCAGCAGCCAAGATGGGTTTCAGGGCACAAACTATGGCTACACCTTC. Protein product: CASSQDGFQGTNYGYTF.

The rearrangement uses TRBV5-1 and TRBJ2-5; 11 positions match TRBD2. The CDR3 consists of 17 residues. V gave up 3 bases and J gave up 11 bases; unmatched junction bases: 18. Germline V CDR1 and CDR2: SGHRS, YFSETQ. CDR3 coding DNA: TGCGCCAGCAGCTCTTCCCCACTAGCGGGAGTGCACAATGAGCAGTACTTC. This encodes CASSSSPLAGVHNEQYF.

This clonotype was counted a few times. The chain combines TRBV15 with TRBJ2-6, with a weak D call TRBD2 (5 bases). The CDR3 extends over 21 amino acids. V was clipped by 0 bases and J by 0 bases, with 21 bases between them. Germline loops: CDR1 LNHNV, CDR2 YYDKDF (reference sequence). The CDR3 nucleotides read TGTGCCACCAGCAGAGATGGACTGCGGTGGAGACTCGACTCTGGGGCCAACGTCCTGACTTTC. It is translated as CATSRDGLRWRLDSGANVLTF.

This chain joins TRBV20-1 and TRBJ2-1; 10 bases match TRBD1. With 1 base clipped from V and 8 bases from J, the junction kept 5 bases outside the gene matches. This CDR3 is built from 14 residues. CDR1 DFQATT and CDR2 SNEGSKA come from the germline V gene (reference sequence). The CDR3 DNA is TGCAGTGCTAGAGCTGGGACAGGGGACTATGAGCAGTTCTTC. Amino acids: CSARAGTGDYEQFF.

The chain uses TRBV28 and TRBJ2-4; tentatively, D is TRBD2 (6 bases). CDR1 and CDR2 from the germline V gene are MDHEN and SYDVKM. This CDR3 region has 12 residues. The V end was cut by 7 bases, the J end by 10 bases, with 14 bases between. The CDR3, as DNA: TGTGCCAGCACCTTGGGGGGTCCTATTCAGTACTTC. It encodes CASTLGGPIQYF.

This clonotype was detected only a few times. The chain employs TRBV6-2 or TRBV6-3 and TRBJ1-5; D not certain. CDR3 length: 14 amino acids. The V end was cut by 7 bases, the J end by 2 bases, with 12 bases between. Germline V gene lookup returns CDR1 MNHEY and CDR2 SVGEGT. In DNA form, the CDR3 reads TGTGCCAGCACCGTTGCCACTGGCAATCAGCCCCAGCATTTT. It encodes CASTVATGNQPQHF.

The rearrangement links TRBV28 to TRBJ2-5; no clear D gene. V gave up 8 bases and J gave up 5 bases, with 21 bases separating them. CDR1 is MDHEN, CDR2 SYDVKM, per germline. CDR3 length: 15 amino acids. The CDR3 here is CASSTVGGFLETQYF. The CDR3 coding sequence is TGTGCCAGCTCAACGGTTGGTGGTTTCTTGGAGACCCAGTACTTC.

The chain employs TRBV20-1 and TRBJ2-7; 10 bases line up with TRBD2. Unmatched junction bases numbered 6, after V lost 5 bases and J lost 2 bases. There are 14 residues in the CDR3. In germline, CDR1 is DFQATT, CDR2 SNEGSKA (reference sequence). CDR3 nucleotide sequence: TGCAGTGCTTACAGCGGGGGGGAAGCCTACGAGCAGTACTTC. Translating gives CSAYSGGEAYEQYF.

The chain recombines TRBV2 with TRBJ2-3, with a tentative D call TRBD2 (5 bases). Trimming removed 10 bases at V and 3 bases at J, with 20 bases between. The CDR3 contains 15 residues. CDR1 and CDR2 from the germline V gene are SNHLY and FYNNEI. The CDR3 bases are TGTGCCACCCGATACCCCGTGGACTTTACAGATACGCAGTATTTT. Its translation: CATRYPVDFTDTQYF.

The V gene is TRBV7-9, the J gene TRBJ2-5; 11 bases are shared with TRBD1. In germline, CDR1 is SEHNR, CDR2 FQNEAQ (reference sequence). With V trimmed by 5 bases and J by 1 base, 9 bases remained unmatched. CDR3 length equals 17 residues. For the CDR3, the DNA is TGTGCCAGCAGCCCACCGGGACAGGGGGTCCTCCAAGAGACCCAGTACTTC. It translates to CASSPPGQGVLQETQYF. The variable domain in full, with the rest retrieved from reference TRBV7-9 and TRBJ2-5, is DTGVSQNPRHKITKRGQNVTFRCDPISEHNRLYWYRQTLGQGPEFLTYFQNEAQLEKSRLLSDRFSAERPKGSFSTLEIQRTEQGDSAMYLCASSPPGQGVLQETQYFGPGTRLLVL.

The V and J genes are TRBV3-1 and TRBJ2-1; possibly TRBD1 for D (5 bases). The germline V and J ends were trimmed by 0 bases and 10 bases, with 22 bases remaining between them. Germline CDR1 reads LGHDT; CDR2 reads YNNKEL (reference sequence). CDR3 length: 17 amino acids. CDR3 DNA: TGTGCCAGCAGCCAAGACACTGTGGGGCCTCCTCTAGTGGAGCAGTTCTTC. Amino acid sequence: CASSQDTVGPPLVEQFF.

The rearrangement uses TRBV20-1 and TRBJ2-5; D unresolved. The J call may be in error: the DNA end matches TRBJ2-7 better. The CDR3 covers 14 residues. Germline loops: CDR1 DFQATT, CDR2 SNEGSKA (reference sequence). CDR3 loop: CSARDLEMRYEQYF. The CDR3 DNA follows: TGCAGTGCTAGAGATCTAGAAATGAGGTACGAGCAGTACTTC.

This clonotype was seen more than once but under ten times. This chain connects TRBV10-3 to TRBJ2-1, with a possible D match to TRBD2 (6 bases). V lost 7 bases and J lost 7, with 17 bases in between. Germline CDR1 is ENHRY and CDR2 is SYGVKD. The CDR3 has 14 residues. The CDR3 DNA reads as TGTGCCATCAAATCCAGTGGGGAGGCGAATGAGCAGTTCTTC. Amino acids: CAIKSSGEANEQFF.

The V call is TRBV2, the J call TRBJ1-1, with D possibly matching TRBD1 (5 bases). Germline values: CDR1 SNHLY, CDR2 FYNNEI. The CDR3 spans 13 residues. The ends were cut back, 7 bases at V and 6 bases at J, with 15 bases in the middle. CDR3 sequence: CASKEGRGAEAFF. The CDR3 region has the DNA TGTGCCAGCAAAGAGGGGAGAGGCGCTGAAGCTTTCTTT. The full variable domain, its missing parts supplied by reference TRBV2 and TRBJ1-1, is EPEVTQTPSHQVTQMGQEVILRCVPISNHLYFYWYRQILGQKVEFLVSFYNNEISEKSEIFDDQFSVERPDGSNFTLKIRSTKLEDSAMYFCASKEGRGAEAFFGQGTRLTVV.